This T cell receptor beta chain was captured in a study of T-cell reconstitution after alpha-beta-depleted transplantation in children. Findings and limits, study-wide: TCRbeta diversity was high at day 60 in some patients (a result of surviving recipient T cells and thymic progenitors). One year post-transplant, T-cell counts and diversity were largely derived from T cells produced anew. Two months or so post-transplant, alpha-beta T cells reportedly derived from several hundred expanded graft clones.

This CDR3 has 16 residues. Trimming pared 5 bases from V and 4 bases from J, leaving 17 bases between. Germline CDR1 SGHTA, CDR2 FQGNSA. As to this clonotype: Its specificity is not known.

The TCRbeta library incorporated unique molecular identifiers. TCRdb analysed the PCR reads with MiXCR anew, one entry per CDR3 protein. The sample consists of 900,000 or so distinct CDR3 sequences, less than 20% of them appearing once. This TCR came from a male patient younger than 18 who had a stem cell transplant for acute lymphoblastic leukemia, so the T cells may come from the graft donor. The J gene is TRBJ2-2, the V gene TRBV7-2; D uncertain. The sample consisted of PBMCs, mostly from graft donor cells, taken 360 days after TCRalphabeta/CD19-depleted stem cell transplant. For the CDR3, the DNA is TGTGCCAGCAGCCCGATCGGGCGGAGACTCACCGGGGAGCTGTTTTTT. Translating it yields CASSPIGRRLTGELFF.